This T cell receptor beta chain emerged from a study of blood T cell repertoires in COVID-19. Study details: Material from acute and convalescent COVID-19 was sourced from the United States, Italy and Spain. T cells, B-cell-depleted T cells, or PBMCs provided the cDNA or gDNA that served as material.

Authors' data handling: From reference gene primer amplification, estimates of nucleated cell counts were derived. Profiling relied on immunoSEQ multiplex PCR, and the TCRdb table lists in-frame clones only, not all of them. V, J and clone size derive from that table, while D and trimming were established from the DNA sequence. The data hold around 98,000 clones, with 75% to 85% observed a single time. This CDR3 comprises 15 residues. V lost 5 bases and J lost 2; bases outside the gene matches: 3. Per germline, CDR1 SGHTA and CDR2 FQGNSA. J is TRBJ2-1 and V is TRBV7-2; 10 nucleotides match TRBD2. The sample was peripheral blood. This receptor was identified in a man between 65 and 85 years old with acute or convalescent COVID-19. The DNA for the CDR3 is TGTGCCAGCAGCCCGGGACTAGCGACCTACAATGAGCAGTTCTTC. This encodes CASSPGLATYNEQFF.